Below are 26 T cell receptor beta chains sequenced from a single sample in a study of cytomegalovirus exposure and HLA in healthy donors. The table came from immunoSEQ multiplex PCR; TCRdb's copy has only in-frame clones and leaves some out. Counted here are around 80,000 clones, 85% to 95% occurring once; the ten biggest clones make up 0.69%. The sequencing sample was made of PBMCs. Receptors were obtained from a woman in her late teens or twenties in good health and CMV-seronegative.

This clone was recorded once. This chain joins TRBV9 and TRBJ2-7, with 7 positions matching TRBD2. CDR3 length: 17 residues. The germline V gene encodes CDR1 SGDLS and CDR2 YYNGEE. The J segment lost 3 bases and the V segment lost 0 bases, leaving 12 bases of the junction unmatched. The CDR3 coding sequence is TGTGCCAGCAGCGTAGGTTCCGGGACCAGCGGGATCTACGAGCAGTACTTC. Translating gives CASSVGSGTSGIYEQYF.

This clone was found a few times. The chain joins TRBV7-9 to TRBJ2-7, with D uncertain. The CDR3 is 13 residues long. V was shortened by 6 bases and J by 3 bases, with 12 bases between the two germline ends. Germline lookup yields CDR1 SEHNR and CDR2 FQNEAQ (reference sequence). The CDR3 protein is CASRSDVLYEQYF. The CDR3 nucleotides read TGTGCCAGCAGGAGCGACGTCCTCTACGAGCAGTACTTC.

The chain employs TRBV27 and TRBJ2-3, with 9 nucleotides matching TRBD1. From germline, CDR1 is MNHEY and CDR2 SMNVEV (reference sequence). Losses at the gene ends were 11 bases for V and 3 bases for J; bases not matched to a gene: 6. The CDR3 loop spans 13 amino acids. CDR3 loop: CAAGTGLTDTQYF. DNA for the CDR3: TGTGCCGCGGGGACAGGGTTGACAGATACGCAGTATTTT.

This chain uses TRBV4-2 with TRBJ1-6, with D uncertain. Germline CDR1 LGHNA, CDR2 YNFKEQ. Trimming left V 0 bases short and J 13 bases short, with 19 bases between. The CDR3 extends over 16 amino acids. The CDR3 spells CASSQEVAARGSPLHF. CDR3 coding DNA: TGTGCCAGCAGCCAAGAGGTCGCGGCACGGGGTTCGCCCCTCCACTTT.

For the CDR3, the DNA is TGTGCCAGCAGGATCGGACGGGGTGAAGCTTTCTTT. Translated, it gives CASRIGRGEAFF. This chain connects TRBV6-5 to TRBJ1-1, with unresolved D. Trimming cost V 6 bases and J 7 bases, with 12 bases left between them. CDR3 length equals 12 residues. Per the germline V gene, CDR1 is MNHEY and CDR2 is SVGAGI.

The V gene is TRBV27, the J gene TRBJ2-3; maybe TRBD2 (6 bases). The CDR3 runs to 15 residues. Trimming left V 2 bases short and J 4 bases short, with 13 bases between. Germline V gene lookup returns CDR1 MNHEY and CDR2 SMNVEV (reference sequence). This CDR3 is CASSLSGGSADTQYF. The DNA of the CDR3 is TGTGCCAGCAGTTTAAGTGGAGGGTCAGCAGATACGCAGTATTTT.

The chain combines TRBV28 with TRBJ1-1, with a possible D match to TRBD1 (5 bases). The CDR3 loop spans 18 amino acids. Germline assignment: CDR1 MDHEN and CDR2 SYDVKM. With 5 bases removed from V and 0 bases from J, the gap between germline ends came to 22 bases. CDR3 amino acids: CASSLLPQGGLLNTEAFF. The CDR3 coding sequence is TGTGCCAGCAGTCTACTCCCGCAGGGAGGACTCCTGAACACTGAAGCTTTCTTT.

The rearrangement joins TRBV18 to TRBJ1-6, with 8 bases fitting TRBD1. The germline CDR1 and CDR2 sequences are KGHSH and LQKENI. V dropped 3 bases and J dropped 8; count of bases not matched to a gene: 0. The CDR3 runs to 13 residues. The CDR3 loop is CASSPTGDSPLHF. The CDR3 DNA is TGTGCCAGCTCACCGACAGGGGATTCACCCCTCCACTTT.

The chain combines TRBV29-1 with TRBJ2-5; TRBD1 agrees at 9 bases. The CDR3 has 15 residues. V gave up 3 bases and J gave up 3 bases; unmatched junction bases: 8. CDR1 SQVTM and CDR2 ANQGSEA come from the germline V gene. CDR3 region: CSVDGNRGREETQYF. The CDR3 coding sequence is TGCAGCGTTGATGGAAACAGGGGGCGGGAAGAGACCCAGTACTTC.

The CDR3 is CASSLALLTEAFF. CDR3 DNA: TGTGCCAGCAGCTTAGCACTTCTCACTGAAGCTTTCTTT. This chain connects TRBV7-9 to TRBJ1-1; no reliable D call. V dropped 0 bases and J dropped 4 bases, with 6 bases sitting between them. The CDR3 has 13 amino acids. CDR1 and CDR2 (germline): SEHNR, FQNEAQ (reference sequence).

This chain joins TRBV15 and TRBJ2-7; tentatively, D is TRBD1 (5 bases). The germline V gene encodes CDR1 LNHNV and CDR2 YYDKDF (reference sequence). The V end lost 5 bases, the J end lost 2 bases, and 10 bases lay between the germline ends. The CDR3 is 13 residues long. The CDR3 reads CATSRDRPYEQYF. CDR3 coding DNA: TGTGCCACCAGCCGCGACAGACCCTACGAGCAGTACTTC.

The chain joins TRBV27 to TRBJ2-7; a possible D gene is TRBD1 (6 bases). CDR1 is MNHEY, CDR2 SMNVEV, per germline (reference sequence). The V gene lost 4 bases and the J gene lost 0 bases, with 10 bases spanning the gap. The CDR3 has 14 amino acids. CDR3 nucleotides: TGTGCCAGCAGTTCGAGGACAGTCTCCTACGAGCAGTACTTC. This codes for CASSSRTVSYEQYF.

The chain employs TRBV10-3 and TRBJ2-7; TRBD1 matches at 9 bases. V gave up 1 base and J gave up 2 bases; unmatched junction bases: 6. Germline CDR1 reads ENHRY; CDR2 reads SYGVKD. The CDR3 covers 16 residues. The CDR3 DNA sequence: TGTGCCATCAGTGAGTTGGGACAGGGCTTCACCTACGAGCAGTACTTC. Protein product: CAISELGQGFTYEQYF.

This chain uses TRBV11-2 with TRBJ2-7, with 7 bases matching TRBD1. This CDR3 region has 15 residues. Germline V CDR1 and CDR2: SGHAT, FQNNGV. The V gene end was trimmed by 5 bases and the J gene end by 3 bases; junction bases not matched to a gene: 10. For the CDR3, the DNA is TGTGCCAGCAGCAAAACAGGGGTTAGTATCTACGAGCAGTACTTC. Its protein is CASSKTGVSIYEQYF.

This chain links TRBV11-2 with TRBJ1-1; tentative D call: TRBD1 (5 bases). The CDR3 sequence is 14 residues long. In germline, CDR1 is SGHAT, CDR2 FQNNGV. V lost 5 bases and J 2 bases, leaving 12 bases between the germline ends. CDR3 nucleotide sequence: TGTGCCAGCAGCGGGAGGGGTTTTAACACTGAAGCTTTCTTT. Translation: CASSGRGFNTEAFF.

This clone was detected only a few times. The chain recombines TRBV11-2 with TRBJ2-1, with a possible D match to TRBD2 (6 bases). The V and J ends lost 0 bases and 6 bases respectively, with 15 bases between them. CDR1 and CDR2 (germline): SGHAT, FQNNGV. The CDR3 has 16 residues. The DNA for the CDR3 is TGTGCCAGCAGCTTAGATAGCTTGGGGGGTTCCAATGAGCAGTTCTTC. This sequence encodes CASSLDSLGGSNEQFF.

J is TRBJ2-5 and V is TRBV4-3; D is perhaps TRBD2 (5 bases). V was clipped by 0 bases and J by 4 bases, with 9 bases between them. Germline values: CDR1 LGHNA, CDR2 YSLEER. There are 14 residues in the CDR3. CDR3 region: CASSQELDLETQYF. The CDR3 coding sequence is TGCGCCAGCAGCCAAGAATTGGACTTAGAGACCCAGTACTTC.

The rearrangement uses TRBV6-6 and TRBJ1-5, with D perhaps TRBD1 (5 bases). The CDR3 extends over 13 amino acids. Germline V gene data show CDR1 as MNHNY and CDR2 as SVGAGI (reference sequence). The V end lost 9 bases, the J end lost 0 bases, and 9 bases lay between the germline ends. Here the CDR3 reads CASGGNSNQPQHF. The CDR3 nucleotides are TGTGCCAGTGGGGGGAATAGCAATCAGCCCCAGCATTTT.

J is TRBJ2-5 and V is TRBV7-8; 8 bases line up with TRBD2. The DNA matches TRBJ2-7 better at its end, which makes the J call doubtful. Germline V lookup: CDR1 SGHVS, CDR2 FQNEAQ. The CDR3 loop spans 15 amino acids. CDR3 sequence (DNA): TGTGCCAGCAGTATATCTGCGGGAGGTTCCTACGAGCAGTACTTC. Residues: CASSISAGGSYEQYF.

The V and J genes are TRBV10-3 and TRBJ2-7; 12 bases align to TRBD2. Germline V gene lookup returns CDR1 ENHRY and CDR2 SYGVKD. J lost 3 bases, V lost 6 bases, and 3 bases had no gene match. There are 14 residues in the CDR3. This chain's CDR3 is CAIRWTSGNYEQYF. The CDR3 DNA reads as TGTGCCATCAGATGGACTAGCGGGAACTACGAGCAGTACTTC.

V is TRBV29-1 and J is TRBJ1-4, with TRBD1 identical over 11 bases. Trimming cost V 6 bases and J 8 bases; bases outside gene matches: 5. The length of the CDR3 is 13 residues. Germline CDR1 and CDR2: SQVTM and ANQGSEA. DNA of the CDR3: TGCAGCGTCGGGACAGGGGGAAGAGAAAAACTGTTTTTT. Protein: CSVGTGGREKLFF. Combining the CDR3 with reference TRBV29-1 and TRBJ1-4 gives the whole variable domain SAVISQKPSRDICQRGTSLTIQCQVDSQVTMMFWYRQQPGQSLTLIATANQGSEATYESGFVIDKFPISRPNLTFSTLTVSNMSPEDSSIYLCSVGTGGREKLFFGSGTQLSVL.

The chain is built from TRBV2 and TRBJ1-1; maybe TRBD1 (5 bases). V was pared by 1 base and J by 11 bases, with 11 bases between. Germline CDR1 and CDR2: SNHLY and FYNNEI. This CDR3 comprises 12 residues. DNA of the CDR3: TGTGCCAGCAGTGAAGGGCAGGCAGGGGCTTTCTTT. Amino acids: CASSEGQAGAFF. The whole variable domain, filled in from reference TRBV2 and TRBJ1-1, reads EPEVTQTPSHQVTQMGQEVILRCVPISNHLYFYWYRQILGQKVEFLVSFYNNEISEKSEIFDDQFSVERPDGSNFTLKIRSTKLEDSAMYFCASSEGQAGAFFGQGTRLTVV.

V usage is TRBV29-1 and J usage is TRBJ1-1; D call uncertain. The V end lost 3 bases, the J end lost 6 bases, and 5 bases lay between the germline ends. Germline V CDR1 and CDR2: SQVTM, ANQGSEA. The CDR3 runs to 10 residues. CDR3 sequence: CSVDGPEAFF. For the CDR3, the DNA is TGCAGCGTTGATGGCCCTGAAGCTTTCTTT.

CDR3 sequence: CASSLVVSGYNEQFF. The CDR3 bases are TGCGCCAGCAGCTTGGTGGTTAGCGGGTACAATGAGCAGTTCTTC. This rearrangement joins TRBV5-1 to TRBJ2-1, with 7 bases matching TRBD2. The germline CDR1 and CDR2 sequences are SGHRS and YFSETQ. The CDR3 has 15 residues. Trimming cost V 0 bases and J 4 bases; bases outside gene matches: 4.

V is TRBV5-1 and J is TRBJ2-3; D is possibly TRBD1 (9 bases). Trimming pared 7 bases from V and 2 bases from J, leaving 20 bases between. The germline V gene has CDR1 SGHRS and CDR2 YFSETQ. The CDR3 is made up of 16 amino acids. The CDR3 loop is CASGRGGTGNTDTQYF. The CDR3 DNA reads as TGCGCCAGCGGCCGGGGGGGGACAGGGAACACAGATACGCAGTATTTT.

The rearrangement uses TRBV7-2 and TRBJ2-1, with 9 bases identical to TRBD2. The CDR3 totals 14 residues. V lost 2 bases to trimming and J lost 7 bases; unmatched junction nucleotides: 3. From germline, CDR1 is SGHTA and CDR2 FQGNSA. CDR3 nucleotides: TGTGCCAGCAGCTTATGGACTAGCGAGAATGAGCAGTTCTTC. This encodes CASSLWTSENEQFF.